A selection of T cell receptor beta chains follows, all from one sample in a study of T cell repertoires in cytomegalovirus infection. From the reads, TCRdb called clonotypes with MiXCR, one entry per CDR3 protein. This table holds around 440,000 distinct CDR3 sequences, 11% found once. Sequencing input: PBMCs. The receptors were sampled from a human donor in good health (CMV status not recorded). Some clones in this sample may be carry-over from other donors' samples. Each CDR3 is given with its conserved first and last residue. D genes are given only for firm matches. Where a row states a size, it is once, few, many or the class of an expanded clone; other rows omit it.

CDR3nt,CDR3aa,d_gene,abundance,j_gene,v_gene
TGTGCCAGCAGTGAAAATGAGCAGGGTGAGAATGAGCAGTTCTTC,CASSENEQGENEQFF,NA,NA,TRBJ2-1,TRBV2
TGTGCCACCAGCGATGACAGGGGTCTTGGAAATGAGCAGTTCTTC,CATSDDRGLGNEQFF,TRBD1,few,TRBJ2-1,TRBV24-1
TGCGCCAGCAGCCCGGTCGGGCTGCCCTACAATGAGCAGTTCTTC,CASSPVGLPYNEQFF,NA,many,TRBJ2-1,TRBV5-1
TGTGCCAGCAGTTACGACTATTCCACCGGGGAGCTGTTTTTT,CASSYDYSTGELFF,NA,many,TRBJ2-2,TRBV6-2/TRBV6-3
TGCAGTGCTAGGACAGACAGCTATGGCTACACCTTC,CSARTDSYGYTF,NA,few,TRBJ1-2,TRBV20-1
TGTGCCAGCAGCCAACAGGGGTCCCACCAGCCCCAGCATTTT,CASSQQGSHQPQHF,TRBD1,many,TRBJ1-5,TRBV7-9
TGTGCCTCGGATTCGGAGACCCAGTACTTC,CASDSETQYF,NA,many,TRBJ2-5,TRBV7-3
TGTGCCAGCAGCTTGAGGCACTTCCGGGAAAAACTGTTTTTT,CASSLRHFREKLFF,NA,few,TRBJ1-4,TRBV5-6
TGTGCCAGACTTCCCCGAGGGAAACGGAGTCCACCCCTCCACTTT,CARLPRGKRSPPLHF,NA,few,TRBJ1-6,TRBV18
TGTGCTAGTGGTTTGGTACTCGGCAGGGCCATGAACACTGAAGCTTTCTTT,CASGLVLGRAMNTEAFF,NA,few,TRBJ1-1,TRBV12-5
TGTGCCAGCAGCTTCGGGACAGCTAACTATGGCTACACCTTC,CASSFGTANYGYTF,TRBD1,many,TRBJ1-2,TRBV7-2
TGCGCCAGCAGCCTAGGGACTAGCGGGTTGGGGTACCAAGAGACCCAGTACTTC,CASSLGTSGLGYQETQYF,TRBD2,many,TRBJ2-5,TRBV5-1
TGTGCCAGCAGTCCTAACTCTTGGGCAGGGGGCAATGAGCAGTTCTTC,CASSPNSWAGGNEQFF,TRBD1,many,TRBJ2-1,TRBV7-3
TGCGCCAGCAGCTTGGAGTTAACGACAGGGGGAAACACCATATATTTT,CASSLELTTGGNTIYF,TRBD1,few,TRBJ1-3,TRBV5-1
TGTGCCAGTGGCCTGGCAGGGGGGAATCAGCCCCAGCATTTT,CASGLAGGNQPQHF,TRBD1,NA,TRBJ1-5,TRBV12-3/TRBV12-4
TGCGCCAGCAGCTTGGGCGGGGACTCTCGTGGCTACACCTTC,CASSLGGDSRGYTF,NA,many,TRBJ1-2,TRBV5-1
TGCGCCAGCAGCCAAAGTCCTCAAGGGGGTAAAGAGACCCAGTACTTC,CASSQSPQGGKETQYF,NA,many,TRBJ2-5,TRBV4-1
TGTGCCAGCAGCCCCCGGGTAGGGGCCGGGGAGCTGTTTTTT,CASSPRVGAGELFF,NA,many,TRBJ2-2,TRBV11-3
TGTGCCAGCAGTGTACAGGGGGTTATTACGGGGACTGAAGCTTTCTTT,CASSVQGVITGTEAFF,TRBD1,many,TRBJ1-1,TRBV2
TGTGCCAGTAGGCCAATAGCGGGACAGGGGTATGGCTACACCTTC,CASRPIAGQGYGYTF,TRBD1,few,TRBJ1-2,TRBV19
TGTGCCAGCAGCCGTGAATTAACGGCCTCCTACGAGCAGTACTTC,CASSRELTASYEQYF,NA,few,TRBJ2-7,TRBV11-2
TGTGCCAGCAGCACGGACAGTAATCAGCCCCAGCATTTT,CASSTDSNQPQHF,NA,many,TRBJ1-5,TRBV7-2
TGTGCCAGCAGCTTTTTCAGGGACTTACGTGGCTACACCTTC,CASSFFRDLRGYTF,NA,few,TRBJ1-2,TRBV5-6
TGTGCCAGTAGTTTCGGGACAGACTCTTTCGGTTCACCCCTCCACTTT,CASSFGTDSFGSPLHF,TRBD1,few,TRBJ1-6,TRBV19
TGTGCCAGCAGCCTAGGGGCCGTGCCTTCCTACAATGAGCAGTTCTTC,CASSLGAVPSYNEQFF,NA,NA,TRBJ2-1,TRBV5-8
TGCAGCCCCTCGGGGGGGACTGAAGCTTTCTTT,CSPSGGTEAFF,NA,few,TRBJ1-1,TRBV20-1
TGTGCCAGCAGCACGGGACTTACAGATACGCAGTATTTT,CASSTGLTDTQYF,NA,many,TRBJ2-3,TRBV7-3
TGTGCCAGCAGCTTAGAGGTCGTTAGCTCCTACGAGCAGTACTTC,CASSLEVVSSYEQYF,NA,many,TRBJ2-7,TRBV7-6
TGCGCCAGCAGCTTGGAGGGAGGGGTCGTACCCCTCCACTTT,CASSLEGGVVPLHF,NA,NA,TRBJ1-6,TRBV5-1
TGCAGCGTTGAAGATCGGGCAGGGAAAAACATTCAGTACTTC,CSVEDRAGKNIQYF,NA,many,TRBJ2-4,TRBV29-1
TGTGCCAGCAGCGAGGGGGGACAGAGTGAAGCTTTCTTT,CASSEGGQSEAFF,TRBD1,many,TRBJ1-1,TRBV2
TGTGCCAGCAGCTTCAGGTCGAGCGGTTTTAGCTCCTACGAGCAGTACTTC,CASSFRSSGFSSYEQYF,NA,many,TRBJ2-7,TRBV7-2
TGTGCCAGCAGCTTAAGCGGGGGGCTCTTCACTGAAGCTTTCTTT,CASSLSGGLFTEAFF,NA,many,TRBJ1-1,TRBV11-2
TGTGCCAGCGGCCGCCGGCGTGATGGGAGCAATCAGCCCCAGCATTTT,CASGRRRDGSNQPQHF,NA,many,TRBJ1-5,TRBV7-8
TGTGCCAGCACACTTGACGGCAGGACTAACTATGGCTACACCTTC,CASTLDGRTNYGYTF,NA,many,TRBJ1-2,TRBV4-2
TGTGCCAGCAGTTTACGGGGAGGGAGCTCCTACAATGAGCAGTTCTTC,CASSLRGGSSYNEQFF,TRBD2,many,TRBJ2-1,TRBV28
TGTGCCTGGAGCTTTTGGAGGACCTACGAGCAGTACTTC,CAWSFWRTYEQYF,NA,few,TRBJ2-7,TRBV30
TGTGCCTGGAGTGTACTAGCGGGAGGACCTCCGTACTTC,CAWSVLAGGPPYF,TRBD2,NA,TRBJ2-7,TRBV30
TGTGCCAGCAGCTCCCAGACTAGCGGGAGTACTGAGCAGTTCTTC,CASSSQTSGSTEQFF,TRBD2,many,TRBJ2-1,TRBV7-2
TGTGCCAGCAGCTTACAGGGGGCACCCATCACGGATACGCAGTATTTT,CASSLQGAPITDTQYF,TRBD1,many,TRBJ2-3,TRBV7-8
TGTGCCAGCAGCTTATCGTGGGATGAGCAGTTCTTC,CASSLSWDEQFF,NA,many,TRBJ2-1,TRBV7-2
TGTGCCACCAGTGATTCGACTAGCTGGGAGACCCAGTACTTC,CATSDSTSWETQYF,TRBD2,many,TRBJ2-5,TRBV24-1
TGTGCCACCCACCTCTTGCGTGAGCAGTTCTTC,CATHLLREQFF,NA,many,TRBJ2-1,TRBV28
TGTGCCAGCAGTTTAACGACAGGGCCCGGGGAGCTGTTTTTT,CASSLTTGPGELFF,TRBD1,many,TRBJ2-2,TRBV12-3/TRBV12-4
TGTGCCAGCATTAGAACTCCCGGGACGGGGAACCAAGAGACCCAGTACTTC,CASIRTPGTGNQETQYF,NA,many,TRBJ2-5,TRBV7-3
TGTGCCAGCACGCTTCCAGGCGGGAGCACTGAAGCTTTCTTT,CASTLPGGSTEAFF,NA,many,TRBJ1-1,TRBV7-9
TGTGCCAGCACTTCCGGGACAGGGAATCAGCCCCAGCATTTT,CASTSGTGNQPQHF,TRBD1,many,TRBJ1-5,TRBV5-6
TGTGCCAGCCAGTCACCGTCGAACAGGGGCTCCCCCGGAGATACGCAGTATTTT,CASQSPSNRGSPGDTQYF,TRBD1,NA,TRBJ2-3,TRBV18
TGTGCCAGCAGTCCCCGGCGTGAGAACACTGAAGCTTTCTTT,CASSPRRENTEAFF,NA,few,TRBJ1-1,TRBV27
TGCAGTGCTAGAGCTATTACAGCGGGAGGGCCGGGAGATACGCAGTATTTT,CSARAITAGGPGDTQYF,TRBD2,NA,TRBJ2-3,TRBV20-1
TGTGCCGCAGGAGGCGGGAGGGACCGGGAGCAGTTCTTC,CAAGGGRDREQFF,TRBD2,few,TRBJ2-1,TRBV6-5
TGTGCCAGCAGCTTAGCGAGGGAGGGTCAGTACTTC,CASSLAREGQYF,TRBD2,many,TRBJ2-5,TRBV7-8
TGTGCCAGCAGCTTATTGGGCGGTGGCTACACCTTC,CASSLLGGGYTF,NA,many,TRBJ1-2,TRBV11-2
TGTGCCAGCAGACCCCGGACAGCCTTTAGCAATCAGCCCCAGCATTTT,CASRPRTAFSNQPQHF,NA,few,TRBJ1-5,TRBV28
TGTGCCAGCAGCCAAGATGGGTACAGGGGAGCGGACCTATCGTTGAACACTGAAGCTTTCTTT,CASSQDGYRGADLSLNTEAFF,TRBD1,many,TRBJ1-1,TRBV3-1
TGTGCCAGCAGTTTATATGGTAGTGGGGAGTTCTTC,CASSLYGSGEFF,NA,NA,TRBJ2-1,TRBV27
TGTGCCAGCAGTTTATGGGACGGCTCTGGGGCCAACGTCCTGACTTTC,CASSLWDGSGANVLTF,NA,few,TRBJ2-6,TRBV27
TGTGCCAGCAGCTTAGGTGCGGGAGTTCCCAATGAGCAGTTCTTC,CASSLGAGVPNEQFF,TRBD2,few,TRBJ2-1,TRBV11-2
TGTGCCAGCAGCTTTCGCGGACAGGGATCACCTCAGCCCCAGCATTTT,CASSFRGQGSPQPQHF,TRBD1,many,TRBJ1-5,TRBV7-3
TGCGCCAGCAGCCAGGAACAGGGGGCAACAACAGATACGCAGTATTTT,CASSQEQGATTDTQYF,TRBD1,few,TRBJ2-3,TRBV4-1